The sample holds many counts of the clone carrying this T cell receptor (beta chain). Its antigen is not identified. This sample is drawn from a study of molecular identifiers for immune sequencing clone quantification. In germline, CDR1 is SGHAT, CDR2 FQDESV (reference sequence). V lost 5 bases, J lost 1 base, and 11 bases lay in between. The CDR3 consists of 15 residues. Whole-study results and caveats: Over 99% of CMV-specific effector molecules, but under 1% of naive ones, were in clones above 20 copies.

The bulk TCR libraries were made with methods described before and with listed TCR primers. TCRdb recomputed calls from the PCR reads with MiXCR, one row per CDR3 protein. The sample consists of about 40,000 distinct CDR3 sequences, about a quarter of them appearing once. Sorting was used to obtain naive CD8 T cells (CD8+CD4-CCR7+CD45RA+). The chain recombines TRBV11-1 with TRBJ2-2; D gene unclear. Sequenced input: naive CD8+ T cells from blood, with Jurkat cell RNA spiked in. Subset noted: FACS-sorted CD8+CD4-CCR7+CD45RA+ naive T cells. The receptor was isolated from a human donor in good health. Some libraries in this study had Jurkat cell RNA spiked in. CDR3 residues: CASSPPYMNTGELFF. The CDR3 nucleotides are TGTGCCAGCAGCCCGCCCTACATGAACACCGGGGAGCTGTTTTTT.